The clone carrying this T cell receptor (beta chain) was counted between two and nine times. Antigen specificity is unknown. It was by quantitative 5'-RACE with molecular barcodes that TCR beta libraries were made. TCRdb redid the calling of the 5' RACE reads with MiXCR, one entry per CDR3 protein. The top ten hold approximately 3.6% of the sample, which has approximately 140,000 distinct CDR3 sequences, roughly 9% seen once. The entry originates in a study of CD8 T cells in ankylosing spondylitis. V was clipped by 5 bases and J by 3 bases, with 10 bases between them. This CDR3 has 13 residues. Overall study results and limits: About 8 highly homologous variants made up a TCR beta motif, and this motif appeared characteristic of ankylosing spondylitis blood. The authors reported significant enrichment of disease-linked clones in matched ankylosing spondylitis synovial fluid. As for the disease-linked clones, they showed a CD8+ phenotype and occurred at relatively low frequencies in peripheral blood.

Sample: blood, either unsorted or a sorted T cell fraction (not recorded which). The genes are TRBV12-3 or TRBV12-4 and TRBJ2-5, with a weak D call TRBD1 (5 bases). The receptor was isolated from a male donor with ankylosing spondylitis or in good health (not recorded which). The CDR3 reads CASSIQEKETQYF. The CDR3 DNA reads TGTGCCAGCAGTATACAGGAAAAAGAGACCCAGTACTTC.